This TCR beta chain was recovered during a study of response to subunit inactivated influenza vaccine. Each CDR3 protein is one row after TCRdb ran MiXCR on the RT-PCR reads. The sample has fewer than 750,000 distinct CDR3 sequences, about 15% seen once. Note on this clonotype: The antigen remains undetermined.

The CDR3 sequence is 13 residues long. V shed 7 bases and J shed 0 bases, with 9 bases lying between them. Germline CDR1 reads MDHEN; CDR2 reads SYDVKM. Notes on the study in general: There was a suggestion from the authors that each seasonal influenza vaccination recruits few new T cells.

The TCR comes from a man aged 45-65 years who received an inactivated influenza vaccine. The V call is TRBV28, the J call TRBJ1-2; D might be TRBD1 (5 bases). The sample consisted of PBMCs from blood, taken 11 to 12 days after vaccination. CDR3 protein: CASKDTANYGYTF. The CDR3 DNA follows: TGTGCCAGCAAGGACACAGCTAACTATGGCTACACCTTC.